This is a list of T cell receptor beta chains from one sample in a study of blood T cell repertoires in COVID-19. Assay used: immunoSEQ multiplex PCR; TCRdb lists only in-frame clones, some missing. The sample includes 180,000 or so clones, around 87% of them seen just once. The specimen was peripheral blood. The receptors stem from a man in his late teens or twenties with acute or convalescent COVID-19. The conserved cysteine and the conserved F or W are not part of the CDR3 here.

j_call: TRBJ1-1
v_call: TRBV10-3
cdr3_aa: AQGAAGNTEAF

j_call: TRBJ1-4
v_call: TRBV27
cdr3_aa: ASTRTGNEKLF

j_call: TRBJ2-3
v_call: TRBV6-5
cdr3_aa: ASRSGQYTDTQY

j_call: TRBJ2-7
v_call: TRBV19
cdr3_aa: ASSIRQGDYEQY

j_call: TRBJ2-1
v_call: TRBV9
cdr3_aa: ASSVVAGVSYNEQF

j_call: TRBJ1-2
v_call: TRBV11-2
cdr3_aa: ASSLDRDRGDGYT

j_call: TRBJ1-2
v_call: TRBV14
cdr3_aa: ASSQGRVFGYGYT

j_call: TRBJ1-4
v_call: TRBV3-1/TRBV3-2
cdr3_aa: ASSQVLNEKLF

j_call: TRBJ2-5
v_call: TRBV7-2
cdr3_aa: ASSSGGYQETQY

j_call: TRBJ2-1
v_call: TRBV11-2
cdr3_aa: ASSANSYNEQF

j_call: TRBJ2-5
v_call: TRBV28
cdr3_aa: ASSRPIGFGQETQY

j_call: TRBJ2-5
v_call: TRBV2
cdr3_aa: ASSDPGLAGGLETQY

j_call: TRBJ2-1
v_call: TRBV6-5
cdr3_aa: ASSPQGFGNEQF

j_call: TRBJ2-1
v_call: TRBV7-3
cdr3_aa: ASSLRVRRGGPYNEQF

j_call: TRBJ2-7
v_call: TRBV7-7
cdr3_aa: ASSPDFSLEEQY

j_call: TRBJ2-7
v_call: TRBV6-5
cdr3_aa: AARGGGNYEQY

j_call: TRBJ1-5
v_call: TRBV5-1
cdr3_aa: ASSLRQGSYQPQH

j_call: TRBJ1-6
v_call: TRBV30
cdr3_aa: AWSLEPSGSPLH

j_call: TRBJ2-4
v_call: TRBV4-2
cdr3_aa: ASSQDEDFF

j_call: TRBJ1-1
v_call: TRBV7-2
cdr3_aa: ASSTTGQGRGEAF

j_call: TRBJ2-5
v_call: TRBV7-3
cdr3_aa: ASSFGGAKETQY

j_call: TRBJ2-5
v_call: TRBV18
cdr3_aa: ASSLGQVKETQY

j_call: TRBJ2-2
v_call: TRBV6-4
cdr3_aa: ASSDSTGLAGGPSGELF

j_call: TRBJ2-2
v_call: TRBV7-2
cdr3_aa: ASSLVSGGAGGELF

j_call: TRBJ2-5
v_call: TRBV5-6
cdr3_aa: ASSYPTGQETQY

j_call: TRBJ1-4
v_call: TRBV5-1
cdr3_aa: ASSVNPVAGATNEKLF

j_call: TRBJ2-7
v_call: TRBV7-8
cdr3_aa: ASSSSAVRVAYEQY

j_call: TRBJ2-5
v_call: TRBV6-1
cdr3_aa: ASSEWTNGGTQY

j_call: TRBJ2-5
v_call: TRBV5-1
cdr3_aa: ASSYIEGGGQETQY

j_call: TRBJ2-1
v_call: TRBV6-6
cdr3_aa: ASSYLSGGRNEQF

j_call: TRBJ2-2
v_call: TRBV9
cdr3_aa: ASSVLGGDTGELF

j_call: TRBJ1-5
v_call: TRBV19
cdr3_aa: ASRMNLREYSNQPQH

j_call: TRBJ1-2
v_call: TRBV30
cdr3_aa: AWLPGQGNYGYT

j_call: TRBJ2-7
v_call: TRBV14
cdr3_aa: ASSLRQGQEQY

j_call: TRBJ1-5
v_call: TRBV6-5
cdr3_aa: ASSSNRDRVPWAQH

j_call: TRBJ2-5
v_call: TRBV7-9
cdr3_aa: ASRPLAGGQETQY

j_call: TRBJ2-3
v_call: TRBV27
cdr3_aa: ASSLMTGYPQY

j_call: TRBJ1-3
v_call: TRBV3-1/TRBV3-2
cdr3_aa: ASSPYPQGVSGNTIY

j_call: TRBJ2-5
v_call: TRBV3-1/TRBV3-2
cdr3_aa: ASSQDRAGRQTQY

j_call: TRBJ1-2
v_call: TRBV6-5
cdr3_aa: ASSYDSNSYGYT

j_call: TRBJ1-1
v_call: TRBV7-9
cdr3_aa: ASSFLSGGNTEAF

j_call: TRBJ1-4
v_call: TRBV30
cdr3_aa: AQTGGAREKLF

j_call: TRBJ1-2
v_call: TRBV11-2
cdr3_aa: ASSLRGRNLGYGYT

j_call: TRBJ2-1
v_call: TRBV27
cdr3_aa: ASSSGQLNEQF

j_call: TRBJ2-2
v_call: TRBV25-1
cdr3_aa: ASELQGLAGELF

j_call: TRBJ2-7
v_call: TRBV27
cdr3_aa: ASSWSSGVAYEQY

j_call: TRBJ2-4
v_call: TRBV2
cdr3_aa: ASSRQGKGSKNIQY

j_call: TRBJ1-5
v_call: TRBV19
cdr3_aa: ASSMGTGGNQPQH

j_call: TRBJ2-4
v_call: TRBV4-2
cdr3_aa: ASSQDPITSGSSKNIQY

j_call: TRBJ1-1
v_call: TRBV5-1
cdr3_aa: ASSFGGRPDTEAF

j_call: TRBJ2-2
v_call: TRBV2
cdr3_aa: ARSRGTGELF